Described below is a single TCR beta chain sequence and its context. Its antigen is currently unknown. The data stem from a study of somatic mutations in cytotoxic T cells in rheumatoid arthritis. Overall study context: Certain V beta antibody-stained T-cell populations, V beta1+ cells sequenced for TCRB among them, were flow-sorted to nearly 100% purity. The study's findings and limits: The authors did not adjust the slight TRBV07 underrepresentation in rheumatoid arthritis patients for multiple comparisons. An increase in CD8+ clonality with age was seen in rheumatoid arthritis patients but not in healthy controls.

Positive magnetic bead selection was used to isolate CD4+ and CD8+ cells; purity was checked by flow cytometry. V shed 4 bases and J 5 bases; nucleotides not matched to a gene: 8. CDR3 length equals 15 residues. Germline V gives CDR1 SNHLY, CDR2 FYNNEI. The repertoire was sequenced with immunoSEQ multiplex PCR; TCRdb's copy has only in-frame clones and lacks some. The sample holds about 10,000 clones, 77% seen once. The chain recombines TRBV2 with TRBJ2-1, with 7 bases that match TRBD1. The specimen was CD8+ T cells sorted from blood. This receptor was identified in a man aged 50-59 years in good health. Written as DNA, the CDR3 is TGTGCCAGCAGTGCTCGACAGGGTATCGACAATGAGCAGTTCTTC. As protein: CASSARQGIDNEQFF.